This is a list of T cell receptor beta chains from one sample in a study of T cell repertoires in cytomegalovirus infection. TCRdb reprocessed the reads with MiXCR, giving one entry per CDR3 protein. The sample consists of about 310,000 distinct CDR3 sequences, about 17% of them appearing once. Sequenced sample: PBMCs. These TCRs come from a human donor in good health (CMV status not recorded). Some clones in this sample may be carry-over from other donors' samples. CDR3s include the opening cysteine and the closing phenylalanine or tryptophan. Each record gives: CDR3 protein, CDR3 DNA, V gene, clone size, J gene, D gene. A D gene is named only where the DNA matches it firmly. The size of a clone is reported for some rows only, either as once, few or many, or as a class for expanded clones.

CSARVGGKGTDTQYF,TGCAGTGCTAGAGTCGGGGGGAAGGGCACAGATACGCAGTATTTT,TRBV20-1,-,TRBJ2-3,TRBD2
CASSSSQGGYNSPLHF,TGTGCCAGCAGCTCATCGCAAGGGGGTTATAATTCACCCCTCCACTTT,TRBV7-2,many,TRBJ1-6,-
CASRRDRSTDTQYF,TGTGCCAGCAGACGGGACAGGAGCACAGATACGCAGTATTTT,TRBV7-2,many,TRBJ2-3,TRBD1
CASSPRGGGTDTQYF,TGTGCCAGCAGCCCGCGGGGGGGCGGGACAGATACGCAGTATTTT,TRBV7-2,many,TRBJ2-3,TRBD2
CASSQIWDRSTNYGYTF,TGCGCCAGCAGCCAAATATGGGACAGATCTACTAACTATGGCTACACCTTC,TRBV4-1,few,TRBJ1-2,TRBD1
CASSSFSGQIGELFF,TGTGCCAGCAGTTCTTTCTCGGGGCAGATCGGGGAGCTGTTTTTT,TRBV27,-,TRBJ2-2,-
CASNPGQGMSDEQYF,TGCGCCAGCAATCCGGGACAGGGGATGTCGGACGAGCAGTACTTC,TRBV5-1,-,TRBJ2-7,TRBD1
CASRAGTNLYGYTF,TGTGCCAGCAGAGCCGGGACGAACCTTTATGGCTACACCTTC,TRBV6-5,-,TRBJ1-2,-
CASSDRQGSYEQYF,TGTGCCAGCAGCGATCGACAGGGATCCTACGAGCAGTACTTC,TRBV5-4,few,TRBJ2-7,TRBD1
CASSQESSGEPNTQYF,TGCGCCAGCAGCCAAGAATCTAGCGGGGAACCCAATACGCAGTATTTT,TRBV4-1,-,TRBJ2-3,TRBD2
CASSDHRGNSPLHF,TGTGCCAGCAGCGACCACAGGGGGAATTCACCCCTCCACTTT,TRBV9,-,TRBJ1-6,TRBD1
CASSLTGPYSNQPQHF,TGTGCCAGCAGCTTAACAGGGCCCTATAGCAATCAGCCCCAGCATTTT,TRBV7-2,many,TRBJ1-5,-
CASSLRGGTYEQYF,TGTGCCAGCAGTTTAAGGGGCGGAACCTACGAGCAGTACTTC,TRBV27,few,TRBJ2-7,-
CASSSLTDGELFF,TGTGCCAGCAGCTCGCTGACAGACGGGGAGCTGTTTTTT,TRBV5-4,-,TRBJ2-2,-
CASSLSAGGPEQYF,TGTGCCAGCAGCTTATCAGCGGGGGGTCCCGAGCAGTACTTC,TRBV7-2,many,TRBJ2-7,TRBD2
CASSIWNEQFF,TGTGCCAGTAGTATTTGGAATGAGCAGTTCTTC,TRBV19,-,TRBJ2-1,-
CASSQDGLAGAVTDTQYF,TGTGCCAGCAGCCAAGATGGACTAGCGGGGGCCGTCACAGATACGCAGTATTTT,TRBV3-1,few,TRBJ2-3,TRBD2
CASSFGTGHNQPQHF,TGTGCCAGCAGTTTTGGAACAGGGCACAATCAGCCCCAGCATTTT,TRBV12-3/TRBV12-4,many,TRBJ1-5,-
CASNLGLAGMNEQFF,TGTGCCAGCAATCTGGGTCTAGCGGGGATGAATGAGCAGTTCTTC,TRBV2,many,TRBJ2-1,TRBD2
CSARAGTAVTEAFF,TGCAGTGCTAGAGCCGGGACCGCAGTCACTGAAGCTTTCTTT,TRBV20-1,many,TRBJ1-1,-
CASNTGAGGPNEQFF,TGTGCCAGCAACACGGGGGCCGGGGGGCCCAATGAGCAGTTCTTC,TRBV11-2,many,TRBJ2-1,-
CASSSQPGTNTGELFF,TGCGCCAGCAGCTCCCAGCCAGGGACGAACACCGGGGAGCTGTTTTTT,TRBV5-1,many,TRBJ2-2,-
CASSTRPGRLNYGYTF,TGTGCCAGCAGCACTCGACCGGGACGGCTCAACTATGGCTACACCTTC,TRBV11-2,few,TRBJ1-2,-
CSARDLKLAGGAGELFF,TGCAGTGCTAGAGATCTAAAACTAGCGGGGGGGGCCGGGGAGCTGTTTTTT,TRBV20-1,-,TRBJ2-2,TRBD2
CASNPTGFGGYTF,TGTGCCAGCAACCCGACGGGTTTCGGTGGCTACACCTTC,TRBV7-2,many,TRBJ1-2,-
CASSLGLPGNEQFF,TGTGCCAGCAGCCTGGGACTCCCTGGGAATGAGCAGTTCTTC,TRBV5-4,-,TRBJ2-1,-
CASSFRGGVTGELFF,TGTGCCAGCAGTTTCAGGGGGGGAGTTACCGGGGAGCTGTTTTTT,TRBV12-3/TRBV12-4,many,TRBJ2-2,-
CASRLAYGEHLSGTQYF,TGTGCCAGCAGACTCGCCTATGGGGAGCATTTATCGGGGACCCAGTACTTC,TRBV27,-,TRBJ2-5,-
CASSLLWDTEAFF,TGTGCCAGCAGCTTACTATGGGACACTGAAGCTTTCTTT,TRBV5-5,few,TRBJ1-1,-
CASSQDLLSGNEQFF,TGCGCCAGCAGCCAAGATTTGCTTAGCGGCAATGAGCAGTTCTTC,TRBV4-3,-,TRBJ2-1,-
CASSLTTGTGKGLESTDTQYF,TGTGCCAGCAGCTTAACCACCGGGACAGGGAAAGGGTTAGAAAGCACAGATACGCAGTATTTT,TRBV11-2,-,TRBJ2-3,TRBD1
CSARLPTEGLAPSPWTGELFF,TGCAGTGCTAGACTCCCAACCGAGGGACTAGCGCCGTCACCATGGACCGGGGAGCTGTTTTTT,TRBV20-1,few,TRBJ2-2,TRBD2
CASSYGGAAYNSPLHF,TGTGCCAGCAGTTACGGGGGGGCCGCATATAATTCACCCCTCCACTTT,TRBV6-5,many,TRBJ1-6,-
CATSLSTDTQYF,TGTGCCACCTCACTTAGCACAGATACGCAGTATTTT,TRBV28,few,TRBJ2-3,-
CASSLAGQDGYTF,TGTGCCAGCAGTTTAGCGGGACAAGATGGCTACACCTTC,TRBV28,many,TRBJ1-2,-
CASSLGSYGYTF,TGTGCCAGCAGTTTGGGGAGCTATGGCTACACCTTC,TRBV28,many,TRBJ1-2,-
CASSLTGGGANTGELFF,TGTGCCAGCAGCCTGACAGGGGGTGGGGCGAACACCGGGGAGCTGTTTTTT,TRBV7-2,-,TRBJ2-2,TRBD1
CSARVRGASDTQYF,TGCAGTGCTAGAGTCAGGGGGGCCTCAGATACGCAGTATTTT,TRBV20-1,-,TRBJ2-3,-
CASTQGGGPYNEQFF,TGTGCCAGCACTCAGGGGGGTGGCCCCTACAATGAGCAGTTCTTC,TRBV28,many,TRBJ2-1,-
CASSLHPGERETQYF,TGTGCCAGCAGTTTACATCCAGGGGAAAGGGAGACCCAGTACTTC,TRBV12-3/TRBV12-4,many,TRBJ2-5,-
CASSPLAGDTGELFF,TGTGCCAGCTCACCCCTGGCAGGGGACACCGGGGAGCTGTTTTTT,TRBV18,-,TRBJ2-2,-
CASRQQGAFSYTF,TGTGCCAGCAGGCAACAGGGGGCGTTCAGCTACACCTTC,TRBV6-6,-,TRBJ1-2,TRBD1
CASSYSILAGDTGELFF,TGTGCCAGCAGTTACTCGATTCTAGCGGGAGATACCGGGGAGCTGTTTTTT,TRBV6-6,few,TRBJ2-2,TRBD2
CASTPVRYEQYF,TGTGCCAGCACCCCCGTTCGGTACGAGCAGTACTTC,TRBV12-3/TRBV12-4,-,TRBJ2-7,-
CAISERPQETQYF,TGTGCCATCAGTGAGCGTCCTCAAGAGACCCAGTACTTC,TRBV10-3,-,TRBJ2-5,-
CASTNRRGELFF,TGTGCCAGCACCAATAGGCGCGGGGAGCTGTTTTTT,TRBV6-5,few,TRBJ2-2,-